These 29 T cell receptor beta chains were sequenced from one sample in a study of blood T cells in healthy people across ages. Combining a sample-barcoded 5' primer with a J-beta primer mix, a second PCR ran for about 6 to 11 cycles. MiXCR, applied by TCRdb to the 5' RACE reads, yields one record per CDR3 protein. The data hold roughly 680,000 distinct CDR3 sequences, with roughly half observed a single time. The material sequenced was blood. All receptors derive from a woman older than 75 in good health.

CDR3 region: CASSTSGTSGGADTQYF. In DNA, the CDR3 is TGCGCCAGCAGCACCTCCGGGACTAGCGGGGGGGCAGATACGCAGTATTTT. The chain is built from TRBV5-1 and TRBJ2-3; 16 bases line up with TRBD2. This CDR3 comprises 17 residues. J was trimmed by 4 bases and V by 4 bases; bases with no gene match: 6. Germline CDR1 reads SGHRS; CDR2 reads YFSETQ.

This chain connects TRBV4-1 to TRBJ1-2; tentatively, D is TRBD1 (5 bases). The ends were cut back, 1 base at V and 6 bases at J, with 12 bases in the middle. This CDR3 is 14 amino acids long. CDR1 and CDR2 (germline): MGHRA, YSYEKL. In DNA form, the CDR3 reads TGCGCCAGCAGCCAAGTCCAGGGAGCGGATGGCTACACCTTC. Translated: CASSQVQGADGYTF.

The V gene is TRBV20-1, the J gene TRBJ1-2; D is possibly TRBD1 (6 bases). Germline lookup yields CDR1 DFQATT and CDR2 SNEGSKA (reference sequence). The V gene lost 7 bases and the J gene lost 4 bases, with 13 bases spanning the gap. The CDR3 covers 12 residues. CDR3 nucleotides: TGCAGTGGATCGAGGACAGCCTATGGCTACACCTTC. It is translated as CSGSRTAYGYTF.

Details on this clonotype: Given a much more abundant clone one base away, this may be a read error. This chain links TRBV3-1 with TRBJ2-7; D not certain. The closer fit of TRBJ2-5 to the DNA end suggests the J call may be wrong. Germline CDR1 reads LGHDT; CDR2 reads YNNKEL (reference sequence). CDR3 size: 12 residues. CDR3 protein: CAGSQVEETQYF. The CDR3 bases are TGTGCCGGCAGCCAAGTCGAAGAGACCCAGTACTTC.

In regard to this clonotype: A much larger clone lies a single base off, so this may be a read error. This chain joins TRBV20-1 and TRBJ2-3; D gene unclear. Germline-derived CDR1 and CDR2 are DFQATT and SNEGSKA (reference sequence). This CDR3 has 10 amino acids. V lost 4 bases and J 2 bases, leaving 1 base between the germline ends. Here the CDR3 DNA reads TGCAGTGCTAACACAGATACGCAGTATTTT. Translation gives CSANTDTQYF.

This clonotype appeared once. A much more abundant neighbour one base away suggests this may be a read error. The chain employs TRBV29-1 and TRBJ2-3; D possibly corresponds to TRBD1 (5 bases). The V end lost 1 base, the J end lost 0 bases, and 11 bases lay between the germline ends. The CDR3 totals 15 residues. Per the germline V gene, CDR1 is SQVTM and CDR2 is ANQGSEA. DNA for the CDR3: TGCAGCGTTGAAGCAGACGACAGTAGCACAGATACGCAGTATTTT. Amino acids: CSVEADDSSTDTQYF.

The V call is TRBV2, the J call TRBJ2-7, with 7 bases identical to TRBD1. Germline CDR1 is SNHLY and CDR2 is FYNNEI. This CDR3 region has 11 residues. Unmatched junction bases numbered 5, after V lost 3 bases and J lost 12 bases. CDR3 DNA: TGTGCCAGCAGTGATGACAGGGTTCGGTACTTC. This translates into CASSDDRVRYF.

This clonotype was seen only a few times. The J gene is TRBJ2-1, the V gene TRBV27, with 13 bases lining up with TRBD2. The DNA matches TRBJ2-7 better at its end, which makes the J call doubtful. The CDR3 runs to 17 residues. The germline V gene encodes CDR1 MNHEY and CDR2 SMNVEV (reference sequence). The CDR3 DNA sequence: TGTGCCAGCAGTCTGACCGGGACTAGCGGGACGTACAATGAGCAGTACTTC. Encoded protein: CASSLTGTSGTYNEQYF.

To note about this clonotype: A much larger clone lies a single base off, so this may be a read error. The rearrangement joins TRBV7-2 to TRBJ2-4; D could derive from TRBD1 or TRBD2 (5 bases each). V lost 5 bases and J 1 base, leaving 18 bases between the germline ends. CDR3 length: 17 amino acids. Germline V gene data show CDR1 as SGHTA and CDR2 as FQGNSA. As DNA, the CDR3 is TGTGCCAGCAGCCCCGGGGCCACCCGCTACGCCAAAAACATTCAGTACTTC. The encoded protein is CASSPGATRYAKNIQYF.

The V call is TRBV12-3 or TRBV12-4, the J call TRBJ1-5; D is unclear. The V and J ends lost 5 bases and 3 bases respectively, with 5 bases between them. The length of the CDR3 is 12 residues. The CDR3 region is CASSLVNQPQHF. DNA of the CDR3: TGTGCCAGCAGTCTGGTCAATCAGCCCCAGCATTTT.

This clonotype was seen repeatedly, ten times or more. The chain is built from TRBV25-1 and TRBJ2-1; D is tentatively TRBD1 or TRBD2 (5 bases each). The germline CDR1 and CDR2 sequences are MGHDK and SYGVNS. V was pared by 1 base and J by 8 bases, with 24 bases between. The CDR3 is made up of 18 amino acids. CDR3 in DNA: TGTGCCAGCAGTGAATCCCTAATCCCCGGGGCCTCTGTCTATGAGCAGTTCTTC. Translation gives CASSESLIPGASVYEQFF.

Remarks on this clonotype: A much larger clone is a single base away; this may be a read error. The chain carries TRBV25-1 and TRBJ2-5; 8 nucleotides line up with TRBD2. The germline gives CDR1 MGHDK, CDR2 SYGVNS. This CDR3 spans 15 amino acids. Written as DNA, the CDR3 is TGTGCCGGCAGTGAATGGGTAGCGGGGCAAGAGACCCAGTACTTC. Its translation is CAGSEWVAGQETQYF.

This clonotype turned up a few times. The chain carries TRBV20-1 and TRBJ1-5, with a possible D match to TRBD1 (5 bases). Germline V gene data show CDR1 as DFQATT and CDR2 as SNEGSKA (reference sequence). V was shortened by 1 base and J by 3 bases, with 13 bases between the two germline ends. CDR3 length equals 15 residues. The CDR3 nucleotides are TGCAGTGCTAGAGCGGGGACGGCCCCCAATCAGCCCCAGCATTTT. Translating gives CSARAGTAPNQPQHF.

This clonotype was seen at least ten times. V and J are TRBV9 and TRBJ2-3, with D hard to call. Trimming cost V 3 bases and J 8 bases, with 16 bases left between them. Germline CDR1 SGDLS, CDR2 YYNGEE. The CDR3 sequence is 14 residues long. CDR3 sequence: CASSDALGPGTQYF. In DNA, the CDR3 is TGTGCCAGCAGCGACGCTTTAGGCCCCGGTACGCAGTATTTT. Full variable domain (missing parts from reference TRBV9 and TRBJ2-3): DSGVTQTPKHLITATGQRVTLRCSPRSGDLSVYWYQQSLDQGLQFLIQYYNGEERAKGNILERFSAQQFPDLHSELNLSSLELGDSALYFCASSDALGPGTQYFGPGTRLTVL.

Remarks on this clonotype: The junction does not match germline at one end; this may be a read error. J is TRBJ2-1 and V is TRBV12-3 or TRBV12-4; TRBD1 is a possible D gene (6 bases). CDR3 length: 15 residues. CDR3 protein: CANSFGTWYNNEQFF. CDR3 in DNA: TGTGCCAACAGTTTCGGGACATGGTATAACAATGAGCAGTTCTTC.

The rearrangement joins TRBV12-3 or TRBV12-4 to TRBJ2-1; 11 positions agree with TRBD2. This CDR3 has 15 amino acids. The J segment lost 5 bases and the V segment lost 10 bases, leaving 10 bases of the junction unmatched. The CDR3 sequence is CANNLPGLADNEQFF. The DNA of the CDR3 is TGTGCCAACAACCTACCGGGACTAGCGGACAATGAGCAGTTCTTC.

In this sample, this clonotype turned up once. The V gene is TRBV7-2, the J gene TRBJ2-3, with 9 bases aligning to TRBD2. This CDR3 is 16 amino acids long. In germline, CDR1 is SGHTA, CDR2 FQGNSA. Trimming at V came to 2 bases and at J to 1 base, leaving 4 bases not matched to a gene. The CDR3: CASSLQAGGGTDTQYF. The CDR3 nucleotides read TGTGCCAGCAGCTTACAAGCGGGGGGCGGCACAGATACGCAGTATTTT.

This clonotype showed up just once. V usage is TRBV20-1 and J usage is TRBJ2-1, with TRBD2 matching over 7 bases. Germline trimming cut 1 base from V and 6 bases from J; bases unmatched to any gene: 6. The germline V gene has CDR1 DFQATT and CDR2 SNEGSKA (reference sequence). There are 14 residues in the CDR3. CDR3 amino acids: CSARGLAAVNEQFF. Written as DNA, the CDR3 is TGCAGTGCTAGAGGGCTAGCGGCGGTCAATGAGCAGTTCTTC.

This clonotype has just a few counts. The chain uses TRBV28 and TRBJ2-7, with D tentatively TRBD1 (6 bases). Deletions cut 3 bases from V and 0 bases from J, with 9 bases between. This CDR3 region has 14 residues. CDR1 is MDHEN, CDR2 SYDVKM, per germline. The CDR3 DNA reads TGTGCCAGCAGTTTTACAGGGAGCTCCTACGAGCAGTACTTC. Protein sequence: CASSFTGSSYEQYF.

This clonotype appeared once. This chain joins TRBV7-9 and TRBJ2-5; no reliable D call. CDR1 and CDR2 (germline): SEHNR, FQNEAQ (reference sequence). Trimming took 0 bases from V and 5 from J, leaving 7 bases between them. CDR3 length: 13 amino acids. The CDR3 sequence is CASSLAIWETQYF. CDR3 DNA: TGTGCCAGCAGCTTAGCTATTTGGGAGACCCAGTACTTC.

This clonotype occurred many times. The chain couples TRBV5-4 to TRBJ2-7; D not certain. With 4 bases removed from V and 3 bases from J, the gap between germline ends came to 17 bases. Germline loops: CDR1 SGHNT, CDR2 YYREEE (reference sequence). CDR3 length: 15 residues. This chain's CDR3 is CASSVGPASNYEQYF. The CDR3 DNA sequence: TGTGCCAGCAGCGTAGGACCAGCGAGCAACTACGAGCAGTACTTC.

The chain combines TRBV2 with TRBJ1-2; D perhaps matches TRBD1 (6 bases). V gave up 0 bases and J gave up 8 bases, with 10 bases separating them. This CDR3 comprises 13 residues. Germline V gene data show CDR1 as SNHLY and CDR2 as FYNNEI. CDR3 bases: TGTGCCAGCAGTGAAGCCACAGGGTACGGCTACACCTTC. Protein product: CASSEATGYGYTF. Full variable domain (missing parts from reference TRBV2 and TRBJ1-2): EPEVTQTPSHQVTQMGQEVILRCVPISNHLYFYWYRQILGQKVEFLVSFYNNEISEKSEIFDDQFSVERPDGSNFTLKIRSTKLEDSAMYFCASSEATGYGYTFGSGTRLTVV.

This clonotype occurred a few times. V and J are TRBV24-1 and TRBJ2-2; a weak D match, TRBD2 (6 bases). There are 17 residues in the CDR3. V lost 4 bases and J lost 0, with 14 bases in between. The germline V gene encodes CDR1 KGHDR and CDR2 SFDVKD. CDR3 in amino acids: CATSDPGGPANTGELFF. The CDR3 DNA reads TGTGCCACCAGTGACCCCGGAGGGCCCGCGAACACCGGGGAGCTGTTTTTT.

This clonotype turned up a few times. CDR3 in amino acids: CASSPTHRIGDNEQFF. The CDR3 bases are TGTGCCAGCAGTCCAACCCACAGGATAGGGGACAATGAGCAGTTCTTC. V and J are TRBV28 and TRBJ2-1; the D gene is possibly TRBD1 (5 bases). In germline, CDR1 is MDHEN, CDR2 SYDVKM. Between the trimmed V and J ends, which lost 5 bases and 5 bases, there was a span of 19 bases. The CDR3 totals 16 residues.

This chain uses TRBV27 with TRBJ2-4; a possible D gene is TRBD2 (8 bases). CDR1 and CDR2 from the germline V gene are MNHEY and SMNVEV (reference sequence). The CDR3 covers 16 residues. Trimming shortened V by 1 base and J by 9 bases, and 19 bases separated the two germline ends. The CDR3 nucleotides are TGTGCCAGCAGTTTATACTACAGGGGTAGCGGGACCATTCAGTACTTC. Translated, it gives CASSLYYRGSGTIQYF.

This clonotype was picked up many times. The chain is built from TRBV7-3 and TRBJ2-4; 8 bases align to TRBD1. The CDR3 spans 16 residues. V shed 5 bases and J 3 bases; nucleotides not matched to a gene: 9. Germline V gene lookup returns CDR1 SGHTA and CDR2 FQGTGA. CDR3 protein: CASSIGQGEVKNIQYF. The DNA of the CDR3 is TGTGCCAGCAGCATAGGACAGGGAGAGGTCAAAAACATTCAGTACTTC. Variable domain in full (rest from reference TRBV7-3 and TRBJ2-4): GAGVSQTPSNKVTEKGKYVELRCDPISGHTALYWYRQSLGQGPEFLIYFQGTGAADDSGLPNDRFFAVRPEGSVSTLKIQRTERGDSAVYLCASSIGQGEVKNIQYFGAGTRLSVL.

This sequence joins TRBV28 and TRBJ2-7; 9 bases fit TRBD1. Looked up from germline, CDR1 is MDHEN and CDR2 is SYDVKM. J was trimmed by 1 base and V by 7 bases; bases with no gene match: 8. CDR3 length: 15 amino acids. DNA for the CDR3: TGTGCCAGCACAACCCCGGGACAGGGATCCTACGAGCAGTACTTC. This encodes CASTTPGQGSYEQYF.

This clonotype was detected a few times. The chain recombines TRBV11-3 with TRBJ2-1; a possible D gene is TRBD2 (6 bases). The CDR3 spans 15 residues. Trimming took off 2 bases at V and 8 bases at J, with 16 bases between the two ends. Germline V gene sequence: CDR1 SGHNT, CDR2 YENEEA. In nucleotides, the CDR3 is TGTGCCAGCAGCTTATTTGGACGGGGGACGCATGAGCAGTTCTTC. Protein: CASSLFGRGTHEQFF.

The CDR3, as DNA: TGTGCCAGCAGCCAAGAGTTCGGTATTGGGTATTTT. As protein: CASSQEFGIGYF. The V and J genes are TRBV3-1 and TRBJ2-3; no clear D. There are 12 residues in the CDR3. Germline CDR1 LGHDT, CDR2 YNNKEL (reference sequence). Trimming removed 0 bases at V and 14 bases at J, with 12 bases between.